One and the same sample provided the 7 T cell receptor beta chains below, sequenced in a study of identical twins (dated by TCRdb to 2015 to 2016). Receptor libraries were prepared by 5' RACE. The sample was run on an Illumina HiSeq 2000. TCRdb applied fastp at Q25 and MiXCR to the public reads, then kept only in-frame beta chains. Entries are consolidated by CDR3 protein sequence, retaining the most common genes and DNA. The sample yields some 200,000 distinct CDR3 sequences; less than 8% were counted once. The ten largest clones add up to around 1.8% of the sample. The sample was also linked to a second study, of yellow fever vaccine responses in identical twins.

The sequencing input was memory (CD45RO+) T cells sorted from blood. Sample cell subset or site, as interpreted from the label and publication: CD45RO+ enriched T cells. The receptors here all came from a woman between 18 and 30 years old in good health.

Many counts were recorded for this clonotype. The chain couples TRBV14 to TRBJ2-7; a weak D match, TRBD1 (6 bases). The ends were cut back, 2 bases at V and 12 bases at J, with 17 bases in the middle. From germline, CDR1 is SGHDN and CDR2 FVKESK. The CDR3 has 13 residues. The CDR3 sequence: CASSQTPQGEPYF. The CDR3 nucleotides read TGTGCCAGCAGCCAAACCCCACAGGGTGAACCGTACTTC.

J is TRBJ2-5 and V is TRBV30; TRBD1 matches at 7 bases. Germline values: CDR1 GTSNPN, CDR2 SVGIG (reference sequence). The CDR3 runs to 14 residues. Germline trimming cut 2 bases from V and 7 bases from J; bases unmatched to any gene: 10. The CDR3 protein is CAWSHRGSRGTQYF. The CDR3 DNA sequence: TGTGCCTGGAGTCACAGGGGATCCCGAGGGACCCAGTACTTC.

At least ten counts were recorded for this clonotype. The CDR3, as DNA: TGTGCCACCAGCAGAGTCGGAGGAGGAGTTAACTATGGCTACACCTTC. This gives the protein CATSRVGGGVNYGYTF. The rearrangement joins TRBV15 to TRBJ1-2, with no clear D. V lost 1 base and J lost 1, with 13 bases in between. Germline V CDR1 and CDR2: LNHNV, YYDKDF (reference sequence). The CDR3 is 16 amino acids.

In this sample, this clonotype turned up many times. The chain carries TRBV21-1 and TRBJ2-1; TRBD2 is taken as the D call from the table, unchecked against the DNA. TRBV21-1 is a known pseudogene. The CDR3 runs 12 residues. The CDR3: CASSTGTSVWFF. CDR3 DNA sequence: TGTGCCAGCAGCACCGGGACTAGCGTTTGGTTCTTC.

The rearrangement links TRBV5-6 to TRBJ1-1; possible D gene TRBD1, 5 bases. The germline V and J ends were trimmed by 2 bases and 4 bases, with 9 bases remaining between them. Germline CDR1 is SGHDT and CDR2 is YYEEEE. The CDR3 has 13 residues. CDR3 sequence (DNA): TGTGCCAGCAGCTTCAGGGAGGGCACTGAAGCTTTCTTT. Its protein product is CASSFREGTEAFF.

This clonotype was seen a few times. This chain connects TRBV14 to TRBJ1-1, with D hard to call. Trimming pared 2 bases from V and 0 bases from J, leaving 13 bases between. Germline V gene lookup returns CDR1 SGHDN and CDR2 FVKESK. This CDR3 has 16 amino acids. The CDR3: CASSQFIGRMNTEAFF. CDR3 sequence (DNA): TGTGCCAGCAGCCAATTTATAGGACGGATGAACACTGAAGCTTTCTTT.

This clonotype showed up just a few times. The V gene is TRBV3-1, the J gene TRBJ1-2, with 9 nucleotides matching TRBD1. Germline V lookup: CDR1 LGHDT, CDR2 YNNKEL (reference sequence). The junction had 2 bases not matched to a gene; V was cut back by 3 bases and J by 6 bases. This CDR3 region has 13 residues. The CDR3 reads CASSQGTGNGYTF. CDR3 DNA sequence: TGTGCCAGCAGCCAGGGGACAGGGAATGGCTACACCTTC.